This T cell receptor beta chain was captured by sequencing in a study of blood T cell repertoires in COVID-19. The CDR3 is 16 amino acids. Trimming at V came to 5 bases and at J to 0 bases, leaving 9 bases not matched to a gene. Germline V CDR1 and CDR2: SNHLY, FYNNEI. Assay used: immunoSEQ multiplex PCR; TCRdb lists only in-frame clones, some missing. Here the sample spans hundreds of thousands of clones, 80% to 90% being singletons. The receptor's source is a man in his forties or fifties in a cohort exposed to, infected with or recovered from COVID-19 (not recorded which). Sequencing was performed on PBMCs or T cells enriched from blood (not recorded which). The rearrangement links TRBV2 to TRBJ2-5; 7 bases fit TRBD2. CDR3 region: CASSLGTNRDQETQYF. Here the CDR3 DNA reads TGTGCCAGCAGTCTCGGGACTAACAGAGACCAAGAGACCCAGTACTTC.